These T cell receptor beta chains were read from a single sample in a study of blood T cell repertoires in COVID-19. Here immunoSEQ multiplex PCR was the method, and the copy in TCRdb shows in-frame clones only, minus some. The sample lists 90,000 or so clones; approximately 88% were seen once. The sequenced sample consisted of peripheral blood. These receptors were taken from a man aged 80 or over with acute or convalescent COVID-19. CDR3s include the opening cysteine and the closing phenylalanine or tryptophan. Each record gives: clone size, V gene, J gene, D gene, CDR3 DNA, CDR3 protein. D genes are given only for firm matches. Clone size appears in some rows only: once, few, many, or a class for an expanded clone.

.	TRBV3-1/TRBV3-2	TRBJ1-1	.	TGTGCCAGCAGCCAAGTTTCGAGGGTCACTGAAGCTTTCTTT	CASSQVSRVTEAFF
.	TRBV28	TRBJ1-5	TRBD1	TGTGCCAGCAGTCCTCGAACAGGGGTTCGCAATCAGCCCCAGCATTTT	CASSPRTGVRNQPQHF
.	TRBV3-1/TRBV3-2	TRBJ2-3	TRBD2	TGTGCCAGCAGACCTAGCGGGGGGGCAGATACGCAGTATTTT	CASRPSGGADTQYF
few	TRBV2	TRBJ1-5	.	TGTGCCGGCCGCGCAGGTGGTGGCAATCAGCCCCAGCATTTT	CAGRAGGGNQPQHF
.	TRBV9	TRBJ1-6	.	TGTGCCAGCAGCGAGAGGTGGGGAGCATTAATCAATTCACCCCTCCACTTT	CASSERWGALINSPLHF
.	TRBV3-1/TRBV3-2	TRBJ2-7	TRBD2	TGTGCCAGCAGCCAAATTGGGGGGGCCTCTCCGGGACTAGTAAATCACGAGCAGTACTTC	CASSQIGGASPGLVNHEQYF
.	TRBV18	TRBJ1-1	TRBD1	TGTGCCAGCTCACCATACAGGGGGTCTCGAAACACTGAAGCTTTCTTT	CASSPYRGSRNTEAFF
.	TRBV6-6	TRBJ1-5	TRBD1	TGTGCCAGCAGTTATGGGGACAGTTATCAGCCCCAGCATTTT	CASSYGDSYQPQHF
once	TRBV5-1	TRBJ2-1	TRBD1	TGCGCCAGCAGCTCCGGCCAGGGGGCCGGGAATGAGCAGTTCTTC	CASSSGQGAGNEQFF
few	TRBV20-1	TRBJ2-1	.	TGCAGTGCTAGTAAGGCGGAGCTCGAGCAGTTCTTC	CSASKAELEQFF
.	TRBV19	TRBJ2-5	TRBD1	TGTGCCAGTAGTATGACAGGGAATCAAGAGACCCAGTACTTC	CASSMTGNQETQYF
.	TRBV29-1	TRBJ1-1	.	TGCAGCGTTTCCTCCTTTACAGGGCGTACTGAAGCTTTCTTT	CSVSSFTGRTEAFF
.	TRBV11-2	TRBJ2-5	.	TGTGCCAGCAGCGTCAGGGGCCCTCTGGCGAGCCAAGAGACCCAGTACTTC	CASSVRGPLASQETQYF
.	TRBV10-3	TRBJ2-7	TRBD1	TGTGCCATCAGTGAGTCTACAGGGGGATACGAGCAGTACTTC	CAISESTGGYEQYF
once	TRBV18	TRBJ2-7	.	TGTGCCAGCTCACCACAACAGGGTCGAGGCGAGCAGTACTTC	CASSPQQGRGEQYF
.	TRBV10-2	TRBJ1-1	.	TGCGCCACCCAACCCTTAGACAAGAACACTGAAGCTTTCTTT	CATQPLDKNTEAFF
.	TRBV6-1	TRBJ1-6	.	TGTGCCAGCAGTGAAGGACGGGATAATTCACCCCTCCACTTT	CASSEGRDNSPLHF